This section outlines one T cell receptor beta chain sequence together with its context. Its antigen is still unknown. The source of the sample is a study of T cell responses to AZD1222 COVID-19 vaccine. Overall study findings and caveats: Clonal diversity was possibly underestimated, and white British individuals and females predominated among donors. With two AZD1222 doses given, Spike-specific TCR breadth and depth both rose.

The V segment lost 4 bases and the J segment 5 bases; nucleotides outside the gene matches: 1. This CDR3 has 12 amino acids. Germline V gene data show CDR1 as SQVTM and CDR2 as ANQGSEA. Generated by immunoSEQ multiplex PCR, the TCRdb table keeps only in-frame clones and is missing some. The sample holds approximately 150,000 clones, roughly 90% seen once. Sequences were derived from peripheral blood, sampled on day 0 of AZD1222 vaccination. This sequence originates from an adult in good health. The chain employs TRBV29-1 and TRBJ2-5, with 10 nucleotides matching TRBD2. CDR3 bases: TGCAGCGTTGTACTAGCGGGGGAGACCCAGTACTTC. This translates into CSVVLAGETQYF.